This section outlines one TCR beta chain sequence together with its context. What it binds is unknown. As originally analysed: ImmunoSEQ output lacked quality scores and full-length reads, limiting matched filtering. The data were produced by immunoSEQ multiplex PCR, yet TCRdb's version contains in-frame clones alone and is incomplete. That table is the source of V, J and clone size, and D and trimming were worked out from the DNA. The sample holds about 1,900,000 clones, approximately 94% seen once. This sample was included in a study of shared clonotypes between healthy human individuals. Whole-study findings and limits: Estimated richness was generally greater in naive than memory subsets. Naive CD4 clonotypes were shared across several donors at roughly 5%. Few donors limited the genetic and exposure-history diversity represented.

Naive CD8 cells comprised CD45RO-negative, CCR7-positively selected cells, excluding terminally differentiated effector memory CD45RA+ cells. The CDR3 contains 13 residues. V lost 6 bases and J lost 3; bases outside the gene matches: 3. Germline-derived CDR1 and CDR2 are SEHNR and FQNEAQ (reference sequence). Sequenced: naive CD8+ T cells sorted from blood. The receptor was isolated from a man between 18 and 35 years old in good health. The chain uses TRBV7-9 and TRBJ1-1, with 8 bases matching TRBD1. The CDR3 loop is CASSYRGDTEAFF. The CDR3 DNA sequence: TGTGCCAGCAGTTACAGGGGGGACACTGAAGCTTTCTTT.